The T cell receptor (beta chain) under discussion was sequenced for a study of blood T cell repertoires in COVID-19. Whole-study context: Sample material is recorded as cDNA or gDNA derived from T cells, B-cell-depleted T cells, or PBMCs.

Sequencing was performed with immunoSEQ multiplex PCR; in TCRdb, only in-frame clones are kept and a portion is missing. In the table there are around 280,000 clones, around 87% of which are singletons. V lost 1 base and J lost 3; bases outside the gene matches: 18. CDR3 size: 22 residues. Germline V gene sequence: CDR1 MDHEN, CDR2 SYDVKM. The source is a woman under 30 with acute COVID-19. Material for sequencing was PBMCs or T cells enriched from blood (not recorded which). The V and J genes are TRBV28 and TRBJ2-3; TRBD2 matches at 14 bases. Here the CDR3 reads CASSLFLMGLAGVLRATDTQYF. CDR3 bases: TGTGCCAGCAGTTTATTTCTTATGGGACTAGCGGGAGTTCTGCGGGCTACAGATACGCAGTATTTT.